The rows below give T cell receptor beta chains drawn from one sample of a study of T-cell memory formation after mild COVID-19. TCRdb itself ran the 5' RACE reads through MiXCR, one entry per CDR3 protein. The sample lists roughly 120,000 distinct CDR3 sequences, around a fifth occurring once. The sequenced sample consisted of PBMCs or a T cell subset sorted from them (not recorded which). The receptors come from a man aged 18-30 years who had mild COVID-19 (a few samples of this study predate the infection). Cell type and time point are not known. CDR3s include the opening cysteine and the closing phenylalanine or tryptophan. A D gene is named only where the DNA matches it firmly. Some rows have no size entry. The others give once, few or many, or a class for an expanded clone.

abundance,v_gene,d_gene,j_gene,CDR3aa,CDR3nt
.,TRBV5-6,.,TRBJ2-5,CASSLPGGQETKYF,TGTGCCAGCAGCCTGCCGGGGGGCCAAGAGACCAAGTACTTC
few,TRBV5-1,.,TRBJ1-5,CASSLAGSSNQPQHF,TGCGCCAGCAGCTTGGCGGGTTCTAGCAATCAGCCCCAGCATTTT
.,TRBV20-1,.,TRBJ1-1,CSARGGVAAFF,TGCAGTGCTAGAGGGGGGGTCGCAGCTTTCTTT
.,TRBV5-1,TRBD1,TRBJ1-5,CASSIGTGGNQPQHF,TGCGCCAGCAGCATCGGGACAGGGGGGAATCAGCCCCAGCATTTT
.,TRBV7-8,.,TRBJ1-1,CASSPSSGRNTEAFF,TGTGCCAGCAGCCCCTCGTCAGGGAGGAACACTGAAGCTTTCTTT
.,TRBV5-1,.,TRBJ2-7,CASSLGHSSYEQYF,TGCGCCAGCAGCTTGGGACACAGCTCCTACGAGCAGTACTTC
few,TRBV12-3/TRBV12-4,TRBD1,TRBJ2-7,CASASPGTGSTEQYF,TGTGCCAGCGCCTCCCCCGGGACAGGGTCTACCGAGCAGTACTTC
.,TRBV5-4,TRBD1,TRBJ2-3,CASSTGQGAMNTQYF,TGTGCCAGCAGCACTGGACAGGGGGCTATGAATACGCAGTATTTT
few,TRBV15,.,TRBJ2-3,CATSRLEKGADTQYF,TGTGCCACCAGCAGACTCGAGAAGGGCGCAGATACGCAGTATTTT
many,TRBV7-9,.,TRBJ1-1,CASSFGNTEAFF,TGTGCCAGCAGCTTCGGGAACACTGAAGCTTTCTTT
many,TRBV15,TRBD2,TRBJ2-1,CATSSGGAPYNEQFF,TGTGCCACCAGTTCCGGGGGGGCCCCCTACAATGAGCAGTTCTTC
.,TRBV5-1,.,TRBJ1-6,CASSYTGISSPLHF,TGCGCCAGCAGCTACACAGGGATCAGCTCACCCCTCCACTTT
many,TRBV29-1,.,TRBJ2-1,CSVGQALRNEQFF,TGCAGCGTTGGACAGGCTCTCCGCAATGAGCAGTTCTTC
.,TRBV12-3/TRBV12-4,.,TRBJ2-5,CASSGWDIETQYF,TGTGCCAGCAGCGGGTGGGACATAGAGACCCAGTACTTC
few,TRBV4-2,TRBD2,TRBJ2-1,CASSSRRTSGAHNEQFF,TGTGCCAGCAGCTCACGACGGACTAGCGGGGCTCACAATGAGCAGTTCTTC
many,TRBV4-1,.,TRBJ2-2,CASSQKWKGNTGELFF,TGCGCCAGCAGCCAAAAATGGAAGGGCAACACCGGGGAGCTGTTTTTT
many,TRBV20-1,TRBD1,TRBJ1-2,CSAPGTGAQLANYGYTF,TGCAGTGCTCCCGGGACAGGGGCCCAACTAGCTAACTATGGCTACACCTTC
.,TRBV12-3/TRBV12-4,.,TRBJ1-4,CASSSGPEGNEKLFF,TGTGCCAGCAGTTCAGGACCGGAGGGGAATGAAAAACTGTTTTTT
few,TRBV6-6,TRBD2,TRBJ2-7,CASSYREGYEQYF,TGTGCCAGCAGTTACAGGGAGGGCTACGAGCAGTACTTC
few,TRBV6-2/TRBV6-3,.,TRBJ2-1,CASSSDLPTGNEQFF,TGTGCCAGCAGTAGCGACCTCCCCACGGGCAATGAGCAGTTCTTC
.,TRBV12-3/TRBV12-4,TRBD1,TRBJ2-3,CSSRPTGVVADTQYF,TGTTCCAGCAGACCCACAGGGGTGGTTGCAGATACGCAGTATTTT
.,TRBV20-1,.,TRBJ2-3,CSARERARIWTDTQYF,TGCAGTGCTAGAGAGCGAGCTCGGATATGGACAGATACGCAGTATTTT
.,TRBV5-1,.,TRBJ2-1,CASRLAGDSEQFF,TGCGCCAGCAGATTGGCCGGCGACAGTGAGCAGTTCTTC
.,TRBV11-3,TRBD2,TRBJ2-5,CASSPTRAGVEGETQYF,TGTGCCAGCAGCCCCACAAGAGCGGGGGTAGAGGGAGAGACCCAGTACTTC
.,TRBV2,TRBD2,TRBJ2-7,CASSDRTSGGYEQYF,TGTGCCAGCAGTGACCGGACTAGCGGGGGTTACGAGCAGTACTTC
.,TRBV7-9,.,TRBJ2-1,CASSLVGPTYNEQFF,TGTGCCAGCAGCTTAGTAGGGCCAACGTACAATGAGCAGTTCTTC
.,TRBV5-1,.,TRBJ1-1,CASRLKNTEAFF,TGCGCCAGCCGATTGAAGAACACTGAAGCTTTCTTT
.,TRBV6-1,TRBD2,TRBJ2-3,CASTGLAGGTDTQYF,TGTGCCAGCACAGGACTAGCGGGGGGCACAGATACGCAGTATTTT
.,TRBV29-1,.,TRBJ2-3,CSGHPLAGPDTQYF,TGCAGCGGGCACCCCTTGGCGGGGCCAGATACGCAGTATTTT
few,TRBV7-6,.,TRBJ1-5,CASSLGGTNQPQHF,TGTGCCAGCAGCCTCGGGGGAACGAATCAGCCCCAGCATTTT
.,TRBV10-3,.,TRBJ2-2,CAISGPQYPVGELFF,TGTGCCATCAGTGGCCCCCAGTACCCGGTTGGGGAGCTGTTTTTT
few,TRBV4-1,.,TRBJ2-2,CASSQEGGGELFF,TGCGCCAGCAGCCAGGAGGGGGGCGGGGAGCTGTTTTTT
.,TRBV6-2/TRBV6-3,TRBD1,TRBJ2-2,CASSYLGTGVTGELFF,TGTGCCAGCAGTTACCTCGGGACAGGGGTCACCGGGGAGCTGTTTTTT
.,TRBV4-1,TRBD1,TRBJ1-1,CASSQRTGGQSTEAFF,TGCGCCAGCAGCCAAAGGACAGGGGGCCAATCCACTGAAGCTTTCTTT
few,TRBV7-2,TRBD1,TRBJ2-1,CASSLEVEPGQGSNEQFF,TGTGCCAGCAGCTTAGAAGTGGAGCCGGGACAGGGTTCCAATGAGCAGTTCTTC
few,TRBV7-9,TRBD1,TRBJ1-3,CASSDTGTGRNTIYF,TGTGCCAGCAGCGATACCGGGACAGGGAGGAACACCATATATTTT